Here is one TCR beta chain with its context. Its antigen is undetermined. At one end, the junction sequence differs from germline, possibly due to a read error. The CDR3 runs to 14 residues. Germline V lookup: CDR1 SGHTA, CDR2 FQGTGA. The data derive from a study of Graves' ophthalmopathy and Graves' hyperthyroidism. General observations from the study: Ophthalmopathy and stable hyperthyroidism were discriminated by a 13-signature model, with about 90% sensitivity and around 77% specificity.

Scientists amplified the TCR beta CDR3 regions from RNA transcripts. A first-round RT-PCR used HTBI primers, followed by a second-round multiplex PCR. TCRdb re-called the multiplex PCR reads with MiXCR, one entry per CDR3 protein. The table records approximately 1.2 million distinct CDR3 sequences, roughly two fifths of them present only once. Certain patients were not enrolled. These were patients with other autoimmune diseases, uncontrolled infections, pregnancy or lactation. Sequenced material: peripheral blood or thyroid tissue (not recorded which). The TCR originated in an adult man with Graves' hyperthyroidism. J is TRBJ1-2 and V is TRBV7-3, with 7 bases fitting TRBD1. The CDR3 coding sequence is TGCGCCAGCAGCCTCCAGACAGGGAACCATGGCTACACCTTC. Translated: CASSLQTGNHGYTF.